The clone carrying this T cell receptor beta chain turned up a few times. The data derive from a study of shared clonotypes between healthy human individuals. Across the whole study: CD8 memory received one plate per donor, CD8 naive two, CD4 memory three and CD4 naive three.

Each cell subset's genomic DNA was divided evenly among several immunoSEQ plates. Assay: immunoSEQ multiplex PCR; the TCRdb copy retains only in-frame clones and omits some. The data contain about 1 million clones, about 70% of them singletons. The CDR3 runs to 13 residues. The germline gives CDR1 SNHLY, CDR2 FYNNEI. V shed 7 bases, J shed 4 bases, and the junction held 7 bases outside the gene matches. V gene TRBV2 combines with J gene TRBJ2-7, with 7 bases that match TRBD2. The receptor comes from a man in his late teens or twenties in good health. Sequencing input: memory CD4+ T cells sorted from blood. Subset in this sample: CD45RA-negative fraction. CDR3 DNA sequence: TGTGCCAGCAATCCAGTCGGGGGGTACGAGCAGTACTTC. It codes for CASNPVGGYEQYF.